This T cell receptor beta chain derives from a study of T cell repertoires in cytomegalovirus infection. Overall study: Selected CMV epitopes included recently identified HLA-C-restricted ones as well as well-studied HLA-B-restricted ones. Indicated by public TCR beta signatures were CMV infection and matching HLA type. General study results and limits: Within the response measured ex vivo, HLA-C-restricted CMV-specific TCR beta clonotypes were dominant.

TCRdb itself ran the reads through MiXCR, one entry per CDR3 protein. The sample has about 220,000 distinct CDR3 sequences, approximately 40% seen once. Only one count was recorded for this clonotype. Its matching antigen is unknown. Trimming stripped 5 bases from V and 5 bases from J, with 19 bases between. The germline V gene has CDR1 SGHVS and CDR2 FNYEAQ. The CDR3 runs 15 residues. This TCR came from a human donor in good health (CMV status not recorded). Some clones in this sample may be carry-over from other donors' samples. The chain uses TRBV7-6 and TRBJ2-7; weak D call: TRBD2 (5 bases). Sequencing was performed on CD8+ T cells from cultured PBMCs, taken from culture after CMV antigen stimulation. The CDR3: CASSPPTNSGNEQYF. The CDR3 DNA reads as TGTGCCAGCAGCCCACCGACAAACTCGGGGAACGAGCAGTACTTC.